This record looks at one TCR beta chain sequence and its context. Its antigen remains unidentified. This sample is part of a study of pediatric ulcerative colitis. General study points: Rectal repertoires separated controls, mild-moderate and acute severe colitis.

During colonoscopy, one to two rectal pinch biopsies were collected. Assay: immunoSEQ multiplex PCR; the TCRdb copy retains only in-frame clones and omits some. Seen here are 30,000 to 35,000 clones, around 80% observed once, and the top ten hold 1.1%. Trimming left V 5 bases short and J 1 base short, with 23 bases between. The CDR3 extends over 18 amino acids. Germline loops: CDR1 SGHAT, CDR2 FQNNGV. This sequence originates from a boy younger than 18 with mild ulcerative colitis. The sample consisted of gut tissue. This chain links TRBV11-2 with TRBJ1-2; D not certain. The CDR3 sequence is CASSHHWGGGSDNYGYTF. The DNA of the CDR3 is TGTGCCAGCAGCCACCACTGGGGTGGAGGGAGCGATAACTATGGCTACACCTTC.